One and the same sample provided the 9 T cell receptor beta chains below, sequenced in a study of T-cell reconstitution after alpha-beta-depleted transplantation in children. Molecular barcoding with unique molecular identifiers was used for the TCRbeta library. One entry per CDR3 protein, called by TCRdb with MiXCR from the PCR reads. The sample carries fewer than 700,000 distinct CDR3 sequences, 10% to 15% recorded once. The sequencing used PBMCs, mostly from graft donor cells, collected 360 days after TCRalphabeta/CD19-depleted stem cell transplant. These receptors came from a male patient between 10 and 17 years old who had a stem cell transplant for acute myeloid leukemia, so the T cells may come from the graft donor.

The chain employs TRBV3-1 and TRBJ2-1, with TRBD2 identical over 9 bases. J was trimmed by 0 bases and V by 2 bases; bases with no gene match: 5. CDR3 size: 17 residues. Germline V gene lookup returns CDR1 LGHDT and CDR2 YNNKEL (reference sequence). The CDR3 coding sequence is TGTGCCAGCAGCCAACTAGCGGGGTTGAGCTCCTACAATGAGCAGTTCTTC. Translated, it gives CASSQLAGLSSYNEQFF.

As regards this clonotype: The conserved closing phenylalanine or tryptophan is absent in this CDR3, likely reflecting a read error. CDR3 in amino acids: CASSSILAGGPYNEQFL. The CDR3 DNA reads TGTGCCAGCAGTTCCATCCTAGCGGGAGGACCCTACAATGAGCAGTTCTTG. J is TRBJ2-1 and V is TRBV28, with TRBD2 matching over 11 bases. This CDR3 spans 17 amino acids. Germline V lookup: CDR1 MDHEN, CDR2 SYDVKM. V dropped 4 bases and J dropped 2; count of bases not matched to a gene: 7.

Only one count was recorded for this clonotype. CDR3: CASSPTPLAGGNEQFF. The CDR3 DNA sequence: TGTGCCAGCAGTCCGACTCCGCTAGCGGGAGGGAATGAGCAGTTCTTC. The genes are TRBV27 and TRBJ2-1; 12 nucleotides align to TRBD2. CDR3 length equals 16 residues. J lost 7 bases, V lost 5 bases, and 9 bases had no gene match. Germline V gene lookup returns CDR1 MNHEY and CDR2 SMNVEV (reference sequence).

This clonotype was recorded at least ten times. V gene TRBV5-6 combines with J gene TRBJ2-7; D is possibly TRBD2 (6 bases). Germline CDR1 reads SGHDT; CDR2 reads YYEEEE. This CDR3 is built from 15 residues. Trimming removed 0 bases at V and 3 bases at J, with 13 bases between. The CDR3 DNA follows: TGTGCCAGCAGCTTGGCCGCGGGACGGAACTACGAGCAGTACTTC. Translation gives CASSLAAGRNYEQYF.

The chain joins TRBV14 to TRBJ1-1, with D hard to call. The CDR3 totals 15 residues. V lost 1 base, J lost 0 bases, and 9 bases lay in between. Germline lookup yields CDR1 SGHDN and CDR2 FVKESK. This CDR3 is CASSQVVGLNTEAFF. The CDR3 bases are TGTGCCAGCAGCCAAGTAGTAGGCCTGAACACTGAAGCTTTCTTT.

This clonotype was seen at least ten times. The chain links TRBV27 to TRBJ2-2; 8 nucleotides line up with TRBD1. V dropped 3 bases and J dropped 5; count of bases not matched to a gene: 5. Germline V gene sequence: CDR1 MNHEY, CDR2 SMNVEV (reference sequence). This CDR3 is 15 amino acids long. CDR3 DNA sequence: TGTGCCAGCAGTTTCGCGGACAGGGAGACCGGGGAGCTGTTTTTT. This sequence encodes CASSFADRETGELFF.

At least ten counts were recorded for this clonotype. The V call is TRBV5-1, the J call TRBJ2-5; D not certain. The CDR3 is 14 amino acids. Germline CDR1 is SGHRS and CDR2 is YFSETQ. V was shortened by 4 bases and J by 2 bases, with 12 bases between the two germline ends. DNA of the CDR3: TGCGCCAGCAGCCTCAGGCAGACTCAAGAGACCCAGTACTTC. It encodes CASSLRQTQETQYF.

V usage is TRBV5-4 and J usage is TRBJ2-5; the D is unclear. The CDR3 is 14 residues long. Germline CDR1 reads SGHNT; CDR2 reads YYREEE (reference sequence). The germline V and J ends were trimmed by 0 bases and 3 bases, with 9 bases remaining between them. CDR3 loop: CASSLEANKETQYF. CDR3 nucleotides: TGTGCCAGCAGCTTGGAGGCCAATAAAGAGACCCAGTACTTC. The full variable domain, completed using reference TRBV5-4 and TRBJ2-5, is ETGVTQSPTHLIKTRGQQVTLRCSSQSGHNTVSWYQQALGQGPQFIFQYYREEENGRGNFPPRFSGLQFPNYSSELNVNALELDDSALYLCASSLEANKETQYFGPGTRLLVL.

This clonotype was observed a handful of times. The chain joins TRBV7-2 to TRBJ2-5; 7 positions match TRBD2. The CDR3 runs to 16 residues. CDR1 is SGHTA, CDR2 FQGNSA, per germline. Trimming at V came to 1 base and at J to 4 bases, leaving 9 bases not matched to a gene. The CDR3 sequence: CASSLGLAEWGETQYF. The CDR3 nucleotides read TGTGCCAGCAGCTTAGGGCTAGCGGAGTGGGGAGAGACCCAGTACTTC.